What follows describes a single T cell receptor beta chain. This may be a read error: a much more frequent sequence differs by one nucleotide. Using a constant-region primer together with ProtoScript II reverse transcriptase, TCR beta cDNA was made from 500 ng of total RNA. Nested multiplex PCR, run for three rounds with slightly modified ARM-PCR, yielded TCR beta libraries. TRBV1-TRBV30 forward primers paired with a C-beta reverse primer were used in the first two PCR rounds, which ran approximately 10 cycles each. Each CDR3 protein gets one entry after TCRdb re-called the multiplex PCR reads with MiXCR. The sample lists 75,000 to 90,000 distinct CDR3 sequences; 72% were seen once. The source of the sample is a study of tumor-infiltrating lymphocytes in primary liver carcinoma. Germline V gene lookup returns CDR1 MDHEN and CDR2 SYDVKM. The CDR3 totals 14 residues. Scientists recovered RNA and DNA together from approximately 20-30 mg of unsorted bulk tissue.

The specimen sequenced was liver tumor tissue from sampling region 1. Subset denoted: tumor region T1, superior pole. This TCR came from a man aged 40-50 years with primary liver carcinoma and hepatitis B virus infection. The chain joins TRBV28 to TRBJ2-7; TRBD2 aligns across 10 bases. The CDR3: CVSRDGTSAYEQYF. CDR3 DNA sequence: TGTGTCAGCAGAGATGGGACTAGCGCCTACGAGCAGTACTTC.